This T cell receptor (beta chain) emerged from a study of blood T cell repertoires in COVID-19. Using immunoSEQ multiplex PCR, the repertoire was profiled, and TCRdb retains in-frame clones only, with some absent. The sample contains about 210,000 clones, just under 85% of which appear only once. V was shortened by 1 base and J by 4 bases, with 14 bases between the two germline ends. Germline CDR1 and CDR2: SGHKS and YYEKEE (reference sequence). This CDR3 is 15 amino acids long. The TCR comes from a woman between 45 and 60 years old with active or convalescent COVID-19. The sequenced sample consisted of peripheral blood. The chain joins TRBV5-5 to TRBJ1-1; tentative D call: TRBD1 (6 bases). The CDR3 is CASSLRGTGSTEAFF. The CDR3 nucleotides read TGTGCCAGCAGCTTGCGGGGCACAGGGTCCACTGAAGCTTTCTTT. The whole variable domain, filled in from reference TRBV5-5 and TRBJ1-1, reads DAGVTQSPTHLIKTRGQQVTLRCSPISGHKSVSWYQQVLGQGPQFIFQYYEKEERGRGNFPDRFSARQFPNYSSELNVNALLLGDSALYLCASSLRGTGSTEAFFGQGTRLTVV.